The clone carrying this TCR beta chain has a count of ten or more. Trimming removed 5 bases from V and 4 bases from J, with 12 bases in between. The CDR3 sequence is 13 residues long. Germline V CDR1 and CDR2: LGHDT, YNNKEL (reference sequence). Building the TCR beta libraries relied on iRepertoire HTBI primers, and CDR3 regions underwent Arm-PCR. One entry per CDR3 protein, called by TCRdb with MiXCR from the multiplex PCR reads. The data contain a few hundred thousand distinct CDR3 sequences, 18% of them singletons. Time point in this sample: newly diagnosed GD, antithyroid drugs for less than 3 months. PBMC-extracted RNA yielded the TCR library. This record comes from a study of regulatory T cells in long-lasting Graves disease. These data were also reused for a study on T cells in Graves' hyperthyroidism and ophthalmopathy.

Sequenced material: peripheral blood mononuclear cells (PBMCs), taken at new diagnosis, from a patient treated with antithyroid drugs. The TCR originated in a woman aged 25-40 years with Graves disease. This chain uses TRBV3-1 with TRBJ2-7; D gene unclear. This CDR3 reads CASSLGVGYEQYF. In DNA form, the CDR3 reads TGTGCCAGCAGCTTAGGCGTCGGGTACGAGCAGTACTTC.